What follows describes a single T cell receptor (beta chain). This specimen belongs to a study of blood T cell repertoires in COVID-19. The method was immunoSEQ multiplex PCR; TCRdb's version includes in-frame clones alone and lacks a portion of them. Seen here are 200,000 to 250,000 clones, approximately 90% observed once, and the top ten hold more than 0.7%. From germline, CDR1 is MGHRA and CDR2 YSYEKL. The CDR3 runs 14 residues. V was pared by 10 bases and J by 8 bases, with 10 bases of the junction left unmatched. Sequenced: peripheral blood. The TCR comes from a man aged 55 to 70 with COVID-19, enrolled during active disease. The rearrangement links TRBV4-1 to TRBJ2-1; 11 positions match TRBD1. CDR3 protein: CATRLGQGVYEQFF. In DNA, the CDR3 is TGCGCCACACGATTGGGACAGGGGGTCTATGAGCAGTTCTTC.